This T cell receptor (beta chain) was recorded in a study of OX40 agonist ivuxolimab in advanced cancers. Background on the whole study: Ivuxolimab, which targeted the costimulatory receptor OX40 (CD134), was an agonistic, fully human IgG2 monoclonal antibody. Intravenous ivuxolimab was administered to patients every 2 weeks at six dose levels: 0.01, 0.1, 0.3, 1.5, 3 and 10 mg/kg. Among the approximately 50 dose-escalation patients, 19 had hepatocellular carcinoma, 15 or so melanoma, 9 renal cell carcinoma and 9 head and neck cancer. A male proportion of roughly 80% and a mean age of about 60 years, ranging from about 20 to 79, were recorded for the dose-escalation cohort. Patients were allowed to have had prior anti-PD-1, anti-PD-L1 or anti-CTLA-4 therapy, and around 40% of the dose-escalation patients had previously received checkpoint inhibitors. Partial responses occurred in three dose-escalation patients: two with cutaneous melanoma and one with hepatocellular carcinoma. The point of sequencing TCRbeta in the periphery was to test whether ivuxolimab changed TCR sequence diversity and drove clonal T-cell expansion. The paper reports the monotherapy dose-escalation portion (N of about 54 patients) of the phase I ivuxolimab trial. The investigation overall reported the following: Low levels of normalized T-cell clonal expansion were also seen in some patients who did not respond. After ivuxolimab, CD8+ T cells had more expanded clones than CD4+ T cells on average. In the 0.1-3.0 mg/kg groups, partial responders were among the patients with the lowest normalized peripheral clonal expansion, particularly in CD8+ T cells. At doses of 0.1 to 3.0 mg/kg, clonal expansion of both CD4+ and CD8+ blood T cells was observed from baseline to week 6. The antigen specificity of the clonally expanded peripheral T cells was not determined.

The trial excluded patients who had a history of autoimmune disease or who were on systemic immunosuppression. Peripheral blood for TCR sequencing was collected from all dose cohorts at baseline, on cycle 4 day 1, and on cycle 7 day 1. The samples were drawn from a first-in-human, open-label, multicenter phase I dose-escalation trial of ivuxolimab. Adults with locally advanced or metastatic melanoma, renal cell carcinoma, hepatocellular carcinoma or head and neck squamous cell carcinoma were enrolled in the trial. Before TCR sequencing, CD4+ and CD8+ T cells were separately sorted from peripheral blood. About this clone itself: Its antigen is currently not known. No much larger clone is present one base from it, and per-base qualities are unavailable.

From the germline V gene, CDR1 is MNHEY and CDR2 is SVGAGI. From cysteine to phenylalanine, the CDR3 is 14 amino acids long. Of the read, only the CDR3 DNA is kept; its 42 bases are in frame from base 1. For this chain, trimming is 6 bases at the V end and 2 bases at the J end, and the number of junction bases without a gene match is 5. For sequencing of the TCRbeta CDR3 region, genomic DNA was extracted from the sorted cells. The immunoSEQ Assay was used to sequence the TCRbeta CDR3 regions. Sourced from immuneACCESS, this table was stored by TCRdb with only in-frame sequences that have V and J called. A share of the clones is absent; for the studies checked, an unresolved V gene accounts for under half, and the remainder has no known explanation. This sample is represented by roughly 60,000 clones; 85% to 95% of them were singletons. The top ten clones comprise about 0.4% of the sample.

The chain is made from TRBV6-5 and TRBJ2-7; 9 central bases correspond to TRBD1. The sample was CD4+ or CD8+ T cells sorted from blood, taken in a trial of the OX40 agonist ivuxolimab. The sequence came from an adult with an advanced solid tumor such as melanoma, head and neck, liver or kidney cancer. The sequence in DNA is TGTGCCAGCAGCCTCTGGACAGGGGCCTACGAGCAGTACTTC. Translated, this is CASSLWTGAYEQYF.